The 27 T cell receptor beta chains in this list originate from one sample, sequenced in a study of TIL therapy for anti-PD-1-resistant metastatic lung cancer. Regarding time point: pre-treatment sample, taken before nivolumab and TIL therapy. The tumor samples were excised metastases, mostly pleural nodules or supraclavicular lymph nodes. The libraries were made with immunoSEQ v3. The data were produced by immunoSEQ multiplex PCR, yet TCRdb's version contains in-frame clones alone and is incomplete. The profile shows 25,000 to 30,000 clones, about 63% of them singletons. Sequencing used tumor tissue, obtained at baseline. The receptors originated from a woman between 30 and 80 years old with non-small cell lung cancer.

The chain joins TRBV5-1 to TRBJ2-7; D is perhaps TRBD2 (5 bases). CDR3 length: 15 amino acids. Trimming cost V 0 bases and J 3 bases, with 13 bases left between them. Germline V lookup: CDR1 SGHRS, CDR2 YFSETQ. For the CDR3, the DNA is TGCGCCAGCAGCTTGGGGGAGCTAGGTAACTACGAGCAGTACTTC. Protein: CASSLGELGNYEQYF.

V and J are TRBV19 and TRBJ1-2; a possible D gene is TRBD1 (5 bases). The germline V gene has CDR1 LNHDA and CDR2 SQIVND (reference sequence). The CDR3 contains 14 residues. V dropped 5 bases and J dropped 8 bases, with 18 bases sitting between them. CDR3 nucleotides: TGTGCCAGTAGTTTACAGGTTCGGTTGTACGGCTACACCTTC. It specifies CASSLQVRLYGYTF.

This sequence joins TRBV5-5 and TRBJ1-2, with D possibly being TRBD1 (5 bases). The CDR3 totals 14 residues. V lost 0 bases to trimming and J lost 3 bases, with 9 bases between them. CDR1 and CDR2 from the germline V gene are SGHKS and YYEKEE (reference sequence). The CDR3 reads CASSLGLGDYGYTF. The DNA for the CDR3 is TGTGCCAGCAGCTTGGGGTTAGGGGACTATGGCTACACCTTC.

The chain is built from TRBV28 and TRBJ1-5, with D perhaps matching TRBD1 (5 bases). There are 17 residues in the CDR3. The germline V gene encodes CDR1 MDHEN and CDR2 SYDVKM. Deletions cut 2 bases from V and 6 bases from J, with 20 bases between. The chain's CDR3 is CASSLGPTVLAGQPQHF. In DNA, the CDR3 is TGTGCCAGCAGTTTAGGCCCGACAGTTCTAGCGGGTCAGCCCCAGCATTTT.

This chain links TRBV7-4 with TRBJ1-2; possibly TRBD1 for D (5 bases). Germline V gene sequence: CDR1 SGHVT, CDR2 SQSDAQ. The CDR3 is 14 amino acids. With 2 bases removed from V and 5 bases from J, the gap between germline ends came to 12 bases. CDR3: CASSLSGDGYGYTF. The CDR3, as DNA: TGTGCCAGCAGCTTATCGGGGGATGGGTATGGCTACACCTTC.

The rearrangement uses TRBV5-5 and TRBJ1-1, with 8 bases identical to TRBD1. Germline CDR1 SGHKS, CDR2 YYEKEE (reference sequence). CDR3 size: 15 residues. V shed 4 bases and J 4 bases; nucleotides not matched to a gene: 9. This chain's CDR3 is CASSIHRGLITEAFF. DNA for the CDR3: TGTGCCAGCAGCATTCACAGGGGGTTAATCACTGAAGCTTTCTTT.

The V gene is TRBV14, the J gene TRBJ2-7, with 12 bases fitting TRBD2. The CDR3 has 15 amino acids. The V gene end was trimmed by 4 bases and the J gene end by 8 bases; junction bases not matched to a gene: 9. Germline loops: CDR1 SGHDN, CDR2 FVKESK. Here the CDR3 reads CASSRSLAGGLQQYF. CDR3 coding DNA: TGTGCCAGCAGCCGATCACTAGCGGGAGGACTACAGCAGTACTTC. Using reference TRBV14 and TRBJ2-7 for the parts outside the CDR3, the full variable domain is EAGVTQFPSHSVIEKGQTVTLRCDPISGHDNLYWYRRVMGKEIKFLLHFVKESKQDESGMPNNRFLAERTGGTYSTLKVQPAELEDSGVYFCASSRSLAGGLQQYFGPGTRLTVT.

The chain links TRBV10-3 to TRBJ2-3, with D maybe TRBD1 (6 bases). The ends were cut back, 5 bases at V and 2 bases at J, with 14 bases in the middle. The CDR3 spans 15 residues. Germline V gene lookup returns CDR1 ENHRY and CDR2 SYGVKD. In DNA, the CDR3 is TGTGCCATCAGTACAGGGTTAGGGGACACAGATACGCAGTATTTT. Protein sequence: CAISTGLGDTDTQYF.

The chain joins TRBV27 to TRBJ2-7, with 9 bases fitting TRBD1. V shed 8 bases and J 6 bases; nucleotides not matched to a gene: 14. Germline V gene lookup returns CDR1 MNHEY and CDR2 SMNVEV (reference sequence). CDR3 size: 15 residues. The CDR3 here is CASGYAGTGSFEQYF. CDR3 bases: TGTGCCAGCGGTTACGCCGGGACAGGGTCTTTCGAGCAGTACTTC.

This clone has only a few counts. CDR3 residues: CASSRHSGFDGELFF. In DNA, the CDR3 is TGTGCCAGTAGTAGGCATAGCGGGTTCGACGGGGAGCTGTTTTTT. J is TRBJ2-2 and V is TRBV19; 7 bases agree with TRBD2. This CDR3 spans 15 amino acids. Trimming at V came to 4 bases and at J to 7 bases, leaving 9 bases not matched to a gene. Germline V gene data show CDR1 as LNHDA and CDR2 as SQIVND (reference sequence).

The V gene is TRBV5-6, the J gene TRBJ2-5; D unclear. Germline CDR1 is SGHDT and CDR2 is YYEEEE. V lost 1 base, J lost 0 bases, and 13 bases lay in between. The CDR3 consists of 16 residues. CDR3: CASSLPIQIHQETQYF. CDR3 sequence (DNA): TGTGCCAGCAGCTTGCCGATACAGATCCACCAAGAGACCCAGTACTTC.

This clone has a single count. The rearrangement joins TRBV5-6 to TRBJ1-1, with D perhaps TRBD1 (5 bases). The germline gives CDR1 SGHDT, CDR2 YYEEEE. This CDR3 spans 13 amino acids. V lost 3 bases and J lost 2, with 8 bases in between. The CDR3 DNA reads TGTGCCAGCAGCTGGACAAAAAACACTGAAGCTTTCTTT. Translating it yields CASSWTKNTEAFF.

V is TRBV5-1 and J is TRBJ2-5; a possible D gene is TRBD2 (6 bases). Germline loops: CDR1 SGHRS, CDR2 YFSETQ. The CDR3 sequence is 16 residues long. V gave up 2 bases and J gave up 5 bases, with 19 bases separating them. The CDR3, as DNA: TGCGCCAGCAGCTTTGGCCTAGCGATGAGGGCTGAGACCCAGTACTTC. Encoded protein: CASSFGLAMRAETQYF. The full variable domain, completed using reference TRBV5-1 and TRBJ2-5, is KAGVTQTPRYLIKTRGQQVTLSCSPISGHRSVSWYQQTPGQGLQFLFEYFSETQRNKGNFPGRFSGRQFSNSRSEMNVSTLELGDSALYLCASSFGLAMRAETQYFGPGTRLLVL.

A single count supports this clone. The rearrangement uses TRBV4-2 and TRBJ2-7; no clear D gene. Trimming removed 2 bases at V and 4 bases at J, with 21 bases between. There are 17 residues in the CDR3. Germline loops: CDR1 LGHNA, CDR2 YNFKEQ. In DNA form, the CDR3 reads TGTGCCAGCAGCCAAACAAACACCGCCGGTCTGGGGTACGAGCAGTACTTC. It yields the protein CASSQTNTAGLGYEQYF.

In this sample, this clone turned up a few times. The chain carries TRBV29-1 and TRBJ2-3; D may be TRBD2 (5 bases). Deletions cut 1 base from V and 1 base from J, with 6 bases between. The CDR3 is made up of 13 amino acids. Germline V gene data show CDR1 as SQVTM and CDR2 as ANQGSEA. The CDR3 loop reads CSVEGERTDTQYF. DNA of the CDR3: TGCAGCGTTGAAGGGGAGCGCACAGATACGCAGTATTTT.

J is TRBJ2-5 and V is TRBV10-1, with D unclear. The V and J ends lost 0 bases and 7 bases respectively, with 12 bases between them. This CDR3 spans 14 amino acids. Germline V gene data show CDR1 as WNHNN and CDR2 as SYGVQD (reference sequence). The CDR3 spells CASSESGTPGTQYF. The CDR3 nucleotides are TGCGCCAGCAGTGAGTCTGGCACCCCGGGGACCCAGTACTTC.

The rearrangement uses TRBV6-5 and TRBJ1-2, with 9 bases matching TRBD1. Trimming removed 5 bases from V and 8 bases from J; junction bases left unmatched: 12. The CDR3 length is 15 residues. CDR1 and CDR2 (germline): MNHEY, SVGAGI. The CDR3 reads CASSPNAGTGSGYTF. CDR3 nucleotide sequence: TGTGCCAGCAGTCCTAATGCAGGGACAGGGAGCGGCTACACCTTC.

This clone was recorded once. The chain has TRBV2 and TRBJ2-3; TRBD2 aligns across 9 bases. CDR1 is SNHLY and CDR2 is FYNNEI in the germline V gene. Trimming at V came to 5 bases and at J to 6 bases, leaving 9 bases not matched to a gene. The length of the CDR3 is 15 residues. CDR3 coding DNA: TGTGCCAGCAGTCCGCTAGCGGGAAGAGTGGATACGCAGTATTTT. Encoded protein: CASSPLAGRVDTQYF.

This clone was counted a single time. J is TRBJ1-2 and V is TRBV6-5; 12 nucleotides line up with TRBD1. The CDR3 has 16 residues. J gave up 8 bases and V 2 bases, and 9 bases lay outside the gene matches. Germline CDR1 MNHEY, CDR2 SVGAGI. CDR3 sequence reads: CASSYAGTGGRRGYTF. The CDR3 nucleotides are TGTGCCAGCAGTTACGCAGGGACAGGGGGCCGACGGGGCTACACCTTC.

Only a few counts were recorded for this clone. J is TRBJ2-7 and V is TRBV5-1, with D possibly TRBD2 on 7 matching bases. Germline assignment: CDR1 SGHRS and CDR2 YFSETQ. The CDR3 extends over 14 amino acids. V shed 0 bases and J shed 6 bases, with 13 bases lying between them. The chain's CDR3 is CASSLVGGGGEQYF. In DNA, the CDR3 is TGCGCCAGCAGCTTGGTAGGGGGAGGGGGCGAGCAGTACTTC.

The chain carries TRBV7-2 and TRBJ2-5; the match to TRBD1 covers 8 bases. After removal of 5 bases from V and 4 bases from J, the junction contained 9 bases not matched to a gene. The CDR3 spans 15 residues. Germline V gives CDR1 SGHTA, CDR2 FQGNSA. In DNA form, the CDR3 reads TGTGCCAGCAGCGACAGGGGTCTCGTGATAGAGACCCAGTACTTC. Translation gives CASSDRGLVIETQYF.

This clone showed up just a few times. This sequence joins TRBV12-5 and TRBJ2-5, with D hard to call. This CDR3 region has 11 residues. Germline values: CDR1 LGHNT, CDR2 FRNRAP. Trimming took off 5 bases at V and 10 bases at J, with 11 bases between the two ends. In DNA form, the CDR3 reads TGTGCTAGTGGTCTAACCCTGGGCCAGTACTTC. This codes for CASGLTLGQYF.

V gene TRBV7-8 combines with J gene TRBJ1-1, with no clear D. The CDR3 extends over 14 amino acids. The V end was cut by 2 bases, the J end by 4 bases, with 11 bases between. Germline V gene sequence: CDR1 SGHVS, CDR2 FQNEAQ. The CDR3 sequence: CASSLIGGSTEAFF. CDR3 DNA sequence: TGTGCCAGCAGCTTAATTGGAGGGAGCACTGAAGCTTTCTTT.

The chain has TRBV20-1 and TRBJ1-1; D is perhaps TRBD1 (6 bases). Trimming pared 5 bases from V and 3 bases from J, leaving 7 bases between. The CDR3 length is 11 residues. The germline V gene has CDR1 DFQATT and CDR2 SNEGSKA (reference sequence). The DNA for the CDR3 is TGCAGTGCTGCAGGGGACACTGAAGCTTTCTTT. It codes for CSAAGDTEAFF.

CDR3 DNA: TGTGCCAGCAGCTCCTGGGGACGTGCTAATCAGCCCCAGCATTTT. Translating gives CASSSWGRANQPQHF. The chain joins TRBV5-6 to TRBJ1-5, with D possibly being TRBD1 (5 bases). There are 15 residues in the CDR3. The germline gives CDR1 SGHDT, CDR2 YYEEEE. V was trimmed by 3 bases and J by 4 bases, leaving 14 bases between them.

The genes are TRBV6-6 and TRBJ2-2, with 9 bases aligning to TRBD1. Germline lookup yields CDR1 MNHNY and CDR2 SVGAGI (reference sequence). This CDR3 has 15 residues. Losses at the gene ends were 0 bases for V and 9 bases for J; bases not matched to a gene: 5. The CDR3 sequence: CASSYSDRGVRELFF. The CDR3 DNA follows: TGTGCCAGCAGTTACTCCGACAGGGGGGTCCGGGAGCTGTTTTTT.

The chain's CDR3 is CASNRRQGTDGYTF. The DNA of the CDR3 is TGTGCCAGCAACCGCCGCCAAGGGACAGATGGCTACACCTTC. This sequence joins TRBV6-5 and TRBJ1-2; 7 bases are a match to TRBD1. This CDR3 contains 14 residues. With 7 bases clipped from V and 6 bases from J, the junction kept 11 bases outside the gene matches. The germline V gene encodes CDR1 MNHEY and CDR2 SVGAGI.